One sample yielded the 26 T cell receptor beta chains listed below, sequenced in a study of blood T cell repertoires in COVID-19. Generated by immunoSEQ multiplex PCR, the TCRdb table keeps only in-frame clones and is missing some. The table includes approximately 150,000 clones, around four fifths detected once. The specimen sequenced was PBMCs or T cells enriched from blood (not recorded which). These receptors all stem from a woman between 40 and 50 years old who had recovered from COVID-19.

The CDR3 DNA is TGTGCCAGCCATGATAGCAGCCAAGAGACCCAGTACTTC. Protein product: CASHDSSQETQYF. The genes are TRBV11-1 and TRBJ2-5; D unresolved. Germline V gives CDR1 SGHAT, CDR2 FQDESV (reference sequence). Between the trimmed V and J ends, which lost 8 bases and 1 base, there was a span of 11 bases. This CDR3 is 13 amino acids long.

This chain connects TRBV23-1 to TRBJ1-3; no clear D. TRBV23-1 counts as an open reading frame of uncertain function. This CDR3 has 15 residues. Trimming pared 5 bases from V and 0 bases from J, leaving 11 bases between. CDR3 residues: CASSGLILSGNTIYF. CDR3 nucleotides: TGCGCCAGCAGTGGACTGATCCTCTCTGGAAACACCATATATTTT.

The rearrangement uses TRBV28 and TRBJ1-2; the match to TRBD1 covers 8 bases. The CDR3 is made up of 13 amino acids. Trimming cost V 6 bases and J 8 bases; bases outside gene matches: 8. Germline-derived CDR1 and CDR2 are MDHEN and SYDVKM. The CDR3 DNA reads TGTGCCAGCAGGACAGGGGTTTTGGAAGGCTACACCTTC. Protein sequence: CASRTGVLEGYTF.

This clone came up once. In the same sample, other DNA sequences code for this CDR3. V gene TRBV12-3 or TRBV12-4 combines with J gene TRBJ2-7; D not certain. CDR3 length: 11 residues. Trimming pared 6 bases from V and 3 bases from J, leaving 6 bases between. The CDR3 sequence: CASSFGYEQYF. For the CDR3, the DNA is TGTGCCAGCAGCTTCGGCTACGAGCAGTACTTC.

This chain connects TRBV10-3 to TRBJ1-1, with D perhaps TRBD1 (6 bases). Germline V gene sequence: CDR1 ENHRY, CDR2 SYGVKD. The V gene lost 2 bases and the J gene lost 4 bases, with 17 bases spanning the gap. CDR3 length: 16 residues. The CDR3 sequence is CAISELRTAEGTEAFF. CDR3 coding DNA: TGTGCCATCAGTGAGCTCCGGACAGCTGAAGGCACTGAAGCTTTCTTT.

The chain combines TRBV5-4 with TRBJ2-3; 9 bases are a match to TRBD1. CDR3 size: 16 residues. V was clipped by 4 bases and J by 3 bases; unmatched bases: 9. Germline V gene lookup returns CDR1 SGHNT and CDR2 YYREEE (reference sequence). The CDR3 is CASSAGQGRSTDTQYF. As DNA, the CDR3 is TGTGCCAGCAGCGCCGGACAGGGGAGGAGTACAGATACGCAGTATTTT.

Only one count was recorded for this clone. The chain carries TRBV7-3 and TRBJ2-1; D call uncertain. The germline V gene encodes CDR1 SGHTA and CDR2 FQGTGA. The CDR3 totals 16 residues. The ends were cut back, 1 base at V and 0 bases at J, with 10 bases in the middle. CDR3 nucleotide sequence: TGTGCCAGCAGCTTAATGGTGACTTCCTCCTACAATGAGCAGTTCTTC. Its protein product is CASSLMVTSSYNEQFF.

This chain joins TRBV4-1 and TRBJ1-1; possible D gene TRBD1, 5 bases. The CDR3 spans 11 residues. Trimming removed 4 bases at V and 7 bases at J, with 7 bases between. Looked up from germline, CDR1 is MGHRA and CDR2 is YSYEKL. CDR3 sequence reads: CASSRGDEAFF. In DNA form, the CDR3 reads TGCGCCAGCAGCCGGGGGGATGAAGCTTTCTTT.

The CDR3 here is CASSKDRANTEAFF. The CDR3 DNA sequence: TGTGCCAGCAGTAAAGACAGGGCGAACACTGAAGCTTTCTTT. The rearrangement joins TRBV2 to TRBJ1-1, with TRBD1 identical over 7 bases. V trimming: 5 bases; J trimming: 1 base; junction bases outside the gene matches: 4. In germline, CDR1 is SNHLY, CDR2 FYNNEI. The CDR3 is made up of 14 amino acids.

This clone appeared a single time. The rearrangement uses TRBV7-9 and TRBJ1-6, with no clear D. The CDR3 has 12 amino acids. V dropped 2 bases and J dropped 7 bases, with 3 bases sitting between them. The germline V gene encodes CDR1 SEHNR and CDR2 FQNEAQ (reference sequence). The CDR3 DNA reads TGTGCCAGCAGCTTACAGAATTCACCCCTCCACTTT. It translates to CASSLQNSPLHF.

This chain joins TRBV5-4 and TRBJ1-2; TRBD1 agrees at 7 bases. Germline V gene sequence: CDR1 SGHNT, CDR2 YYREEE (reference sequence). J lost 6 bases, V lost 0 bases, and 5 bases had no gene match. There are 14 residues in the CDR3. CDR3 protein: CASSLGGGADGYTF. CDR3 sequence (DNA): TGTGCCAGCAGCTTGGGAGGGGGCGCGGATGGCTACACCTTC.

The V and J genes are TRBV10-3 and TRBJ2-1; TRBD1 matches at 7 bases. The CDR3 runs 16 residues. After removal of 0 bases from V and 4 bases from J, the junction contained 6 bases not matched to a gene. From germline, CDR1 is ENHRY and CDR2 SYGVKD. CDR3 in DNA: TGTGCCATCAGTGAGTCTTCAGAGGGGGCATACAATGAGCAGTTCTTC. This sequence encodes CAISESSEGAYNEQFF.

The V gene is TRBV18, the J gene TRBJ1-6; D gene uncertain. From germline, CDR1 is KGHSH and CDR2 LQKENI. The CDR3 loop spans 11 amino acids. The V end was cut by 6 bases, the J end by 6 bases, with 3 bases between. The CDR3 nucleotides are TGTGCCAGCTCCAGTAATTCACCCCTCCACTTT. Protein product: CASSSNSPLHF. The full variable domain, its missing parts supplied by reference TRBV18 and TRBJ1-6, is NAGVMQNPRHLVRRRGQEARLRCSPMKGHSHVYWYRQLPEEGLKFMVYLQKENIIDESGMPKERFSAEFPKEGPSILRIQQVVRGDSAAYFCASSSNSPLHFGNGTRLTVT.

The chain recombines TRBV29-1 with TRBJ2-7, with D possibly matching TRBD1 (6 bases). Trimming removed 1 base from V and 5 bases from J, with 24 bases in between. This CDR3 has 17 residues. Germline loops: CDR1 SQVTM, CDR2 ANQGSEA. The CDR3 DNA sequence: TGCAGCGTTGAAGGGACCGAGGGGGTCTTAGCTACCGACGAGCAGTACTTC. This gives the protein CSVEGTEGVLATDEQYF.

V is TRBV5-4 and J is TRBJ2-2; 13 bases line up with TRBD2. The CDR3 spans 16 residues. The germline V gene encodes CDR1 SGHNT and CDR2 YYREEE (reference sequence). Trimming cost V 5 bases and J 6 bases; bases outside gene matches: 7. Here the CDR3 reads CASSRPTSGRSGELFF. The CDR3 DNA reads TGTGCCAGCAGTAGACCGACTAGCGGGAGGTCCGGGGAGCTGTTTTTT. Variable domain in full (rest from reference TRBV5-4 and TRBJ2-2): ETGVTQSPTHLIKTRGQQVTLRCSSQSGHNTVSWYQQALGQGPQFIFQYYREEENGRGNFPPRFSGLQFPNYSSELNVNALELDDSALYLCASSRPTSGRSGELFFGEGSRLTVL.

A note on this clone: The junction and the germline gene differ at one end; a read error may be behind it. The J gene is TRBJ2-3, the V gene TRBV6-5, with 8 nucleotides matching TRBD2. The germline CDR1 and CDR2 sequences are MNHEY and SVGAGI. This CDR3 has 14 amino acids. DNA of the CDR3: TGTGCCAGCACTTACGGGAGGGAGGGAGATACGCAGTATTTT. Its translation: CASTYGREGDTQYF.

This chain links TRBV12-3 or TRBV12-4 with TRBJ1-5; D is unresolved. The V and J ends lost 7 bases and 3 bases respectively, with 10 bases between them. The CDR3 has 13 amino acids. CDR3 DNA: TGTGCCAGCACCACGGGGTACAATCAGCCCCAGCATTTT. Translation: CASTTGYNQPQHF.

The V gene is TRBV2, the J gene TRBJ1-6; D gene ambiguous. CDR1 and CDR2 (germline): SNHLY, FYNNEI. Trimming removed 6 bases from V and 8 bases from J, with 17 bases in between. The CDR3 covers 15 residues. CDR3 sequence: CASSPRNSLDSPLHF. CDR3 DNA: TGTGCCAGCAGCCCAAGAAACAGCCTCGATTCACCCCTCCACTTT.

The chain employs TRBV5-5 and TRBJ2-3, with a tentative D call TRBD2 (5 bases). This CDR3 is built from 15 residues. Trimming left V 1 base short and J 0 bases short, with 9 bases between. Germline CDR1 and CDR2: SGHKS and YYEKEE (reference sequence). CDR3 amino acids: CASSLSPGSTDTQYF. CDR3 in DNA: TGTGCCAGCAGCTTGTCTCCGGGGAGCACAGATACGCAGTATTTT.

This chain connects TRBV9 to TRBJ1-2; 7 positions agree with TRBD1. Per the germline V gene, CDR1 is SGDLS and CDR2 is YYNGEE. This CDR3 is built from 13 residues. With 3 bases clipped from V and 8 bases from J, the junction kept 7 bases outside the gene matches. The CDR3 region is CASSGEEGAGYTF. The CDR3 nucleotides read TGTGCCAGCAGCGGAGAAGAGGGGGCGGGCTACACCTTC.

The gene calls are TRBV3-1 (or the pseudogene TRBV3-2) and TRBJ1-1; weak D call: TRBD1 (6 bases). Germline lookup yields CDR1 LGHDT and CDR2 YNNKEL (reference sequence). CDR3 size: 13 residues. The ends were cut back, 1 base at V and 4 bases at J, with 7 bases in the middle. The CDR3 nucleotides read TGTGCCAGCAGCCAAGTAGGGGGCACTGAAGCTTTCTTT. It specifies CASSQVGGTEAFF.

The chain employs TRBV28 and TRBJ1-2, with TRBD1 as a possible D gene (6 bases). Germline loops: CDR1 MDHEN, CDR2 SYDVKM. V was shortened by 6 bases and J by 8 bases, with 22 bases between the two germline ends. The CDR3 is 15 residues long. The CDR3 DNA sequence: TGTGCCAGCAGCCCAAGTACGGGGGGCATTTGGGGCTACACCTTC. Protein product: CASSPSTGGIWGYTF.

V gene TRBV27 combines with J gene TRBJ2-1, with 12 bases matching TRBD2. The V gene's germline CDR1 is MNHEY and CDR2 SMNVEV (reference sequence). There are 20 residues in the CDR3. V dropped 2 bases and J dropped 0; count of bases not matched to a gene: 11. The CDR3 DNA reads TGTGCCAGCAGTTTAACACCGGGACTAGCGGGTAGCGGCTCCTACAATGAGCAGTTCTTC. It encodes CASSLTPGLAGSGSYNEQFF.

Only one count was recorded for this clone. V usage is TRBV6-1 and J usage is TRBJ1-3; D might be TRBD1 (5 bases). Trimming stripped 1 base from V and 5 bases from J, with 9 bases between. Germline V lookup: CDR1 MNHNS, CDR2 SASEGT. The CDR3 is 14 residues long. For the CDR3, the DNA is TGTGCCAGCAGTGAAGGACAGTACAGAAACACCATATATTTT. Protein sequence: CASSEGQYRNTIYF.

This CDR3 is CASSRNRNTGELFF. For the CDR3, the DNA is TGCGCCAGCAGCCGGAACAGGAACACCGGGGAGCTGTTTTTT. The rearrangement uses TRBV5-1 and TRBJ2-2; D is ambiguous. Per the germline V gene, CDR1 is SGHRS and CDR2 is YFSETQ. CDR3 length: 14 amino acids. Trimming removed 4 bases from V and 1 base from J, with 8 bases in between.

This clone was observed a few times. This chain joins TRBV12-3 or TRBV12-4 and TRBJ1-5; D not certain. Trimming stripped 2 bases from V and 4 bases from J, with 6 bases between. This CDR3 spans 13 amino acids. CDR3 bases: TGTGCCAGCAGTTTATTAGAAAATCAGCCCCAGCATTTT. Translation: CASSLLENQPQHF.